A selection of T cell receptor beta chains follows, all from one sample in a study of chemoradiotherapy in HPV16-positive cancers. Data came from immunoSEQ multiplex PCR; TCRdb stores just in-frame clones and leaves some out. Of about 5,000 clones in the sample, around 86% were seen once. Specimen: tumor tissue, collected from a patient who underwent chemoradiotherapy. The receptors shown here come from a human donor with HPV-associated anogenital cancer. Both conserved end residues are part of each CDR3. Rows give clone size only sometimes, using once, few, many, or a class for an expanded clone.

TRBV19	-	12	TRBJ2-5	CASSLTPGEQYF
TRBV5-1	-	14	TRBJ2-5	CASSISGGQETQYF
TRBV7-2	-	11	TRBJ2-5	CASSSWETQYF
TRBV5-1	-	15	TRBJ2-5	CASSLGDRAVETQYF
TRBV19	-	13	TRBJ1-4	CASRDATNEKLFF
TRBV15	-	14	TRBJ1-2	CATWKGWDVNGYTF
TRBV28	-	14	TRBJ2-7	CASSSGTLNYEQYF
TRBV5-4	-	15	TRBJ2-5	CASSPIPGLGETQYF
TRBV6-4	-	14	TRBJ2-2	CASTDGPNTGELFF
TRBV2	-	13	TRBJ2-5	CASRWAPQETQYF
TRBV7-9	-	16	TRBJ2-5	CASSLPRGTGLETQYF
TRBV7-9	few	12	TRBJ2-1	CASSLVASEQFF
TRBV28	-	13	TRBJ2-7	CASRGQAILEQYF
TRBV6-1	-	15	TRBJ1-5	CASSSYSSGGQPQHF
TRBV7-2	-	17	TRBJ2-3	CASSALAGGPGTDTQYF
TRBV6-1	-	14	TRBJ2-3	CASRIAGSTDTQYF
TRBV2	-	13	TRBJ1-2	CASSEGGPYGYTF
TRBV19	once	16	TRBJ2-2	CASRKLTGTSGGELFF
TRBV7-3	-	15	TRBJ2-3	CASSLSGTSTDTQYF
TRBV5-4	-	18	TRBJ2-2	CASSFPAGGAFNTGELFF
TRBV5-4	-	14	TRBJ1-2	CASSSDRGSYGYTF
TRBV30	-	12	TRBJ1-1	CAWSQGWTEAFF
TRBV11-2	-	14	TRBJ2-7	CASSPEGLDAEQYF
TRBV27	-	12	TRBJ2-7	CASRFGGGEQYF
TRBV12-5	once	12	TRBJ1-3	CASGPGRDTIYF
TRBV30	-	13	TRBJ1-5	CAWSRGPGQPQHF
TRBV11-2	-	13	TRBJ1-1	CASTRGRNTEAFF
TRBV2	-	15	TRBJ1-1	CASRYQQGFNTEAFF
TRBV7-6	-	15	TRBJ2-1	CASSLGTSVGVEQFF